This T cell receptor beta chain originates from a study of graft-versus-host responses after intestinal transplantation. Overall study: Multivisceral, liver-intestinal, or isolated intestinal transplants were given to recipients. Every one of the recipients received anti-thymocyte globulin induction and afterwards took tacrolimus and steroids for about 3 years.

Concerning this clone itself: The antigen remains unidentified.

Germline trimming cut 7 bases from V and 3 bases from J; bases unmatched to any gene: 5. Germline CDR1 is SGHVS and CDR2 is FQNEAQ. The length of the CDR3 is 14 residues. The study's findings and limits: The authors found GvH clones in recipient marrow, some appearing first in ileum or blood.

TCRdb's table, derived via immunoSEQ multiplex PCR, lists solely in-frame clones and lacks some. The data show 70,000 or so clones, 75% to 90% seen once. Specimen: unstimulated CD4+ T cells sorted from spleen or lymph node cells, collected before transplant. This clonotype was sampled from a human donor who was the organ donor for an intestinal transplant. This chain links TRBV7-8 with TRBJ2-5, with 10 bases fitting TRBD2. This CDR3 is CASTTLAGEETQYF. The CDR3 nucleotides read TGTGCCAGCACCACGCTAGCGGGGGAAGAGACCCAGTACTTC.